The clone carrying this TCR beta chain appeared a few times. What it recognizes is unknown. In TCRdb, the reads were re-called with MiXCR into one record per CDR3 protein. This sample yields over 150,000 distinct CDR3 sequences, of which approximately 20% are seen a single time; around 3.2% belongs to the top ten. This sample is part of a study of T cell repertoires in cytomegalovirus infection. Regarding the study as a whole: The ex vivo response was dominated by HLA-C-restricted CMV-specific TCR beta clonotypes.

Sample: PBMCs. The clonotype originates from a human donor in good health (CMV status not recorded). Some clones in this sample may be carry-over from other donors' samples.

CDR3 in amino acids: CASSMTVGELFF. The CDR3 nucleotides read TGTGCCAGTAGTATGACAGTGGGAGAGCTGTTTTTT. The V gene is TRBV19, the J gene TRBJ2-2, with D perhaps TRBD1 (5 bases). CDR3 length: 12 residues. The germline V and J ends were trimmed by 3 bases and 11 bases, with 10 bases remaining between them. The V gene's germline CDR1 is LNHDA and CDR2 SQIVND (reference sequence).